Listed below are T cell receptor beta chains from one sample, sequenced in a study of Ad26.COV2.S vaccination and SARS-CoV-2 variants. This table comes from immunoSEQ multiplex PCR, and its TCRdb copy is limited to in-frame clones, with some not included. The profile shows 45,000 or so clones, roughly 84% of them singletons. The sequences come from peripheral blood, collected after recovery from COVID-19. These TCRs come from a human donor who had recovered from COVID-19. CDR3s include the opening cysteine and the closing phenylalanine or tryptophan. The D gene is left open where the match is weak. Clone size is given for some rows only: seen once, a few or many times, or a class if the clone is expanded.

TRBV7-9	NA	NA	TRBJ1-1	TGTGCCAGCAGCGCAAGGGGGAACACTGAAGCTTTCTTT	CASSARGNTEAFF
TRBV30	NA	NA	TRBJ1-2	TGTGCCTGGAGTCCCCCTGCGGGCTATGGCTACACCTTC	CAWSPPAGYGYTF
TRBV12-3/TRBV12-4	NA	NA	TRBJ2-2	TGTGCCAGCAGTTTACGGCACACCGGGGAGCTGTTTTTT	CASSLRHTGELFF
TRBV5-1	NA	NA	TRBJ1-1	TGCGCCAGCAGCTACGACTCTTGGGCCAAAGGAACTGAAGCTTTCTTT	CASSYDSWAKGTEAFF
TRBV19	NA	NA	TRBJ2-7	TGTGCCAGTAGCGGGACCTACTACTCCTACGAGCAGTACTTC	CASSGTYYSYEQYF
TRBV6-2/TRBV6-3	NA	NA	TRBJ2-3	TGTGCCAGCAGTTACAGGGCCCGAAGGGCCTCAGATACGCAGTATTTT	CASSYRARRASDTQYF
TRBV5-8	NA	NA	TRBJ1-5	TGTGCCAGCAGCTTGATTGGGTATAGCAATCAGCCCCAGCATTTT	CASSLIGYSNQPQHF
TRBV12-5	NA	NA	TRBJ2-7	TGTGCTAGTGGTTTCCCCCGGGACTCCCTAATGAACGAGCAGTACTTC	CASGFPRDSLMNEQYF
TRBV4-1	NA	once	TRBJ2-4	TGCGCCAGCAGCCAAGTGGTGGACTACCGCCTCAACATTCAGTACTTC	CASSQVVDYRLNIQYF
TRBV5-1	TRBD1	NA	TRBJ2-5	TGCGCCAGCAGCTTGGAGGGACAGGGCGAGACCCAGTACTTC	CASSLEGQGETQYF
TRBV9	NA	NA	TRBJ1-1	TGTGCCAGCAGCGTGGATGGACCGACCAACACTGAAGCTTTCTTT	CASSVDGPTNTEAFF
TRBV6-6	NA	NA	TRBJ1-1	TGTGCCAGCAGTACCCCCACTCAAAACACTGAAGCTTTCTTT	CASSTPTQNTEAFF
TRBV28	NA	NA	TRBJ2-3	TGTGCCAGCAGTTCAGATACGCAGTATTTT	CASSSDTQYF
TRBV4-1	NA	NA	TRBJ1-1	TGCGCCAGCAGCCGCCCGAGTGGTTCTAGGTCTGAAGCTTTCTTT	CASSRPSGSRSEAFF
TRBV6-1	NA	NA	TRBJ1-6	TGTGCCAGCAGTGAAGGGCAGGGGAGGTCCTATAATTCACCCCTCCACTTT	CASSEGQGRSYNSPLHF
TRBV6-6	NA	many	TRBJ1-2	TGTGCCAGCAGTACGCCTCGGCCCCAGTATGGCTACACCTTC	CASSTPRPQYGYTF
TRBV3-1/TRBV3-2	TRBD2	once	TRBJ2-5	TGTGCCAGCAGCCCTAGACTAGCGGGGGACGAGACCCAGTACTTC	CASSPRLAGDETQYF
TRBV15	TRBD1	NA	TRBJ2-1	TGTGCCACCAGCAGGATGACAGGGGAGGAGTTCTTC	CATSRMTGEEFF
TRBV30	TRBD1	once	TRBJ1-3	TGTGCCTTCGAACCGGGACAGGGAAACACCATATATTTT	CAFEPGQGNTIYF
TRBV11-2	NA	NA	TRBJ2-3	TGTGCCAGCAGCTTAATTTTCGATACGCAGTATTTT	CASSLIFDTQYF